Sequencing of this T cell receptor (beta chain) was carried out in a study of metastatic and nonmetastatic thyroid tumors. The overall study: Malignant thyroid and benign thyroid patients provided blood and tumor or nodule tissue whose repertoires were compared.

CDR1 and CDR2 from the germline V gene are WSHSY and SAAADI. The CDR3 length is 15 residues. The V gene end was trimmed by 1 base and the J gene end by 4 bases; junction bases not matched to a gene: 2. All patients were treatment-naive before thyroid surgery. This clone is labeled as medium-sized (0.01 to 0.1%). TCRdb re-called clones via MiXCR from the PCR reads. The table records about 7,900 clones, 26% of them present only once. The clonotype originates from a female donor with papillary thyroid cancer or a benign thyroid nodule (not recorded which). Some clones in this sample may be carry-over from other donors' samples. The chain links TRBV10-2 to TRBJ2-1, with 9 bases aligning to TRBD2. Sample: adjacent normal tissue. The CDR3 reads CASSEWTSAYNEQFF. CDR3 DNA: TGCGCCAGCAGTGAGTGGACTAGCGCTTACAATGAGCAGTTCTTC.